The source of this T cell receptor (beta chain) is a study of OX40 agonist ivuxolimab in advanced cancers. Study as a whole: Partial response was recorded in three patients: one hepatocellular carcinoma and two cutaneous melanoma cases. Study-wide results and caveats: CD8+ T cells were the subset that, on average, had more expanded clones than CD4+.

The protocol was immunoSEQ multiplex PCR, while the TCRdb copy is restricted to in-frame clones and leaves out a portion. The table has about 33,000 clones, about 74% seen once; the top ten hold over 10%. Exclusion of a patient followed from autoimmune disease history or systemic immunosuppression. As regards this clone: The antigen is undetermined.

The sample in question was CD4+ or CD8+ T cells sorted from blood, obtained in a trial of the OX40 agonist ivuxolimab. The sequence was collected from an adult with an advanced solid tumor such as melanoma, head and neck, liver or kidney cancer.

The CDR3 nucleotides are TGTGCCAGCAGACTAGATCACACAGATACGCAGTATTTT. Protein sequence: CASRLDHTDTQYF. This chain connects TRBV4-2 to TRBJ2-3; possible D gene TRBD2, 5 bases. Trimming pared 6 bases from V and 2 bases from J, leaving 9 bases between. Germline lookup yields CDR1 LGHNA and CDR2 YNFKEQ. The CDR3 loop spans 13 amino acids.